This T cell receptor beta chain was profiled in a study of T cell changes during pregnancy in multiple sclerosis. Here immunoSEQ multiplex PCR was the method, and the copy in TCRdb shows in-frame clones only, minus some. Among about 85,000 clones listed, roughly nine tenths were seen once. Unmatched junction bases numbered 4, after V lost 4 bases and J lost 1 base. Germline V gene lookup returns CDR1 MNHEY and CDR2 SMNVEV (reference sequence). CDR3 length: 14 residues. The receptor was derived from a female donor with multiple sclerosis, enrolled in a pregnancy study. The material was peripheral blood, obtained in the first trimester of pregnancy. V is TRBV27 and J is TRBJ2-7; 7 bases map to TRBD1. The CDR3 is CASSSGQRSYEQYF. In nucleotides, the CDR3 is TGTGCCAGCAGTTCGGGACAGCGGTCCTACGAGCAGTACTTC.